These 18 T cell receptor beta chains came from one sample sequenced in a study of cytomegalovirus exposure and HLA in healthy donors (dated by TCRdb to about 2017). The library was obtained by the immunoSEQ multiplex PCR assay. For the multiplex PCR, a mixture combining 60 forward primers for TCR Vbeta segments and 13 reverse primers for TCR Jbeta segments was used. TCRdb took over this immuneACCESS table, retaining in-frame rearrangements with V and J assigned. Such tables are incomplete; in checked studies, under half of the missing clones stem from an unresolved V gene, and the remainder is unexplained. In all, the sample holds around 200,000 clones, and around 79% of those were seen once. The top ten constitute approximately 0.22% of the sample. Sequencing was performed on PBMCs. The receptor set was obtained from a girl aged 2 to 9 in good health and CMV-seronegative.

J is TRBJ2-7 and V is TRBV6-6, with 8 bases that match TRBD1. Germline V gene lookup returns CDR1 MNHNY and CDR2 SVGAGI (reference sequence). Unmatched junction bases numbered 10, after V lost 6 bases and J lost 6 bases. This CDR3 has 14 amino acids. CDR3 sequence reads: CASRAKDRVAEQYF. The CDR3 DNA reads TGTGCCAGCAGGGCAAAGGACAGGGTGGCCGAGCAGTACTTC.

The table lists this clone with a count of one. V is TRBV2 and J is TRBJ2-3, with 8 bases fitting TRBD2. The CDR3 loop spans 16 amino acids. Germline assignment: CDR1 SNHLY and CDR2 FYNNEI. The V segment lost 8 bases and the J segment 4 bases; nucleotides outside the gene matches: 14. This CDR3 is CASRLRRREDADTQYF. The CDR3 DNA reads TGTGCCAGCCGTCTGAGGAGGCGGGAGGACGCAGATACGCAGTATTTT. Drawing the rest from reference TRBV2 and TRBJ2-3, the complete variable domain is EPEVTQTPSHQVTQMGQEVILRCVPISNHLYFYWYRQILGQKVEFLVSFYNNEISEKSEIFDDQFSVERPDGSNFTLKIRSTKLEDSAMYFCASRLRRREDADTQYFGPGTRLTVL.

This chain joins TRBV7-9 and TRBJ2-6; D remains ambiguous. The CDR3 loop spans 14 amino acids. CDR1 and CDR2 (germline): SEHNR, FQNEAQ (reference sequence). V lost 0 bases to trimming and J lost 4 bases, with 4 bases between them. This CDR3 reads CASSLAAGANVLTF. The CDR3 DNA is TGTGCCAGCAGCTTAGCGGCAGGGGCCAACGTCCTGACTTTC.

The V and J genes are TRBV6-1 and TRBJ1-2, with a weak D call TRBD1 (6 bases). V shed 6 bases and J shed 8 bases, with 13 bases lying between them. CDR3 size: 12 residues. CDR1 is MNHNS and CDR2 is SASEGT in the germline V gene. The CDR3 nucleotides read TGTGCCAGCAGGGTCAACAGGGACGGCTACACCTTC. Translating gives CASRVNRDGYTF.

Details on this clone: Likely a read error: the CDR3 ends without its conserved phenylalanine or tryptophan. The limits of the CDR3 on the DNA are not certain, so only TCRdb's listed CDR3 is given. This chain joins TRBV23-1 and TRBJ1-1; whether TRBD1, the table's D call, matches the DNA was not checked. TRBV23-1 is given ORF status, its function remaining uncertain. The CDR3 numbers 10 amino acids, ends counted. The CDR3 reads CASSGDRNPL.

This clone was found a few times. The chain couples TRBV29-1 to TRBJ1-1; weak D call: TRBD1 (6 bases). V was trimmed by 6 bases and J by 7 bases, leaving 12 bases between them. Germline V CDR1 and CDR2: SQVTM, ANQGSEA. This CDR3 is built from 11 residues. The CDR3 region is CSVETGFEAFF. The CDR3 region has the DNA TGCAGCGTGGAAACAGGGTTTGAAGCTTTCTTT.

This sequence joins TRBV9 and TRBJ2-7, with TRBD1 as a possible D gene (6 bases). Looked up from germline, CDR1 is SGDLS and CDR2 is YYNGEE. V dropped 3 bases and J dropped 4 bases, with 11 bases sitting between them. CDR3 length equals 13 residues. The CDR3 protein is CASSAGTPYEQYF. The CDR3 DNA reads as TGTGCCAGCAGCGCCGGGACACCTTACGAGCAGTACTTC.

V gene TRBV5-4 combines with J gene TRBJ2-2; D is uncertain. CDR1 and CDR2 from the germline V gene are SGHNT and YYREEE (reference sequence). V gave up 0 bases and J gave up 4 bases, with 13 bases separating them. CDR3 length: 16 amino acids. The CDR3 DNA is TGTGCCAGCAGCTTGGCGTCTACCCCCGGCACCGGGGAGCTGTTTTTT. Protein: CASSLASTPGTGELFF.

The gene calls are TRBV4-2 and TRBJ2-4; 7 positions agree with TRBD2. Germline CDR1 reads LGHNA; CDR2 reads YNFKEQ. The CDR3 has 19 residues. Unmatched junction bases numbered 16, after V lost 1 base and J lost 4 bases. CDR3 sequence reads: CASSQVKRLERESKNIQYF. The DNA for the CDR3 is TGTGCCAGCAGCCAAGTAAAGAGGTTGGAGCGGGAATCTAAAAACATTCAGTACTTC.

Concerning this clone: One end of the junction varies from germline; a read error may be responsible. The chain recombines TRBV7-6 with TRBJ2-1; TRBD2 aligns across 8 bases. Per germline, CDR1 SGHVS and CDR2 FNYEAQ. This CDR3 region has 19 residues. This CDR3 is CASSLYRAGGRPSHNEQFF. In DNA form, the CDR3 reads TGTGCCAGCAGCTTATATAGGGCGGGGGGTCGTCCCTCCCACAATGAGCAGTTCTTC.

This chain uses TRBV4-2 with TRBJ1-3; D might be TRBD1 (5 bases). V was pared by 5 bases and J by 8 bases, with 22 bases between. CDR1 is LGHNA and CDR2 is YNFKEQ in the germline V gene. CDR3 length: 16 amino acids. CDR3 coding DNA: TGTGCCAGCAGCACAACCTTGGCGCGGGAGGGACACACCATATATTTT. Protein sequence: CASSTTLAREGHTIYF.

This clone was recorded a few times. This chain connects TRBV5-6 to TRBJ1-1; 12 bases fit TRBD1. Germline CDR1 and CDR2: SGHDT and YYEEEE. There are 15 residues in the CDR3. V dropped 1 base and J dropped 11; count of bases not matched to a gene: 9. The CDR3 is CASSLPGQGAHRAFF. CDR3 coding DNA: TGTGCCAGCAGCTTGCCGGGACAGGGGGCCCATCGGGCTTTCTTT.

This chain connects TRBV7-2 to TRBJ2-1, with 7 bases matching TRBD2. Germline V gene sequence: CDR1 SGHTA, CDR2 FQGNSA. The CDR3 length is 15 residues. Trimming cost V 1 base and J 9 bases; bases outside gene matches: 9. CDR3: CASSLDLGGRLEQFF. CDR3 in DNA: TGTGCCAGCAGCTTAGATTTGGGCGGGAGACTTGAGCAGTTCTTC.

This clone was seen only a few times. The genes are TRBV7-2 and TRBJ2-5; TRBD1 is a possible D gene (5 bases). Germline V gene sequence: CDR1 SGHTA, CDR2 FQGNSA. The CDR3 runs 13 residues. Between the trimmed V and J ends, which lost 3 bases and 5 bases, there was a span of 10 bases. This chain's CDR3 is CASSFQAGETQYF. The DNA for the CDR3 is TGTGCCAGCAGCTTCCAAGCAGGGGAGACCCAGTACTTC. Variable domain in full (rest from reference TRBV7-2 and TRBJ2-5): GAGVSQSPSNKVTEKGKDVELRCDPISGHTALYWYRQSLGQGLEFLIYFQGNSAPDKSGLPSDRFSAERTGGSVSTLTIQRTQQEDSAVYLCASSFQAGETQYFGPGTRLLVL.

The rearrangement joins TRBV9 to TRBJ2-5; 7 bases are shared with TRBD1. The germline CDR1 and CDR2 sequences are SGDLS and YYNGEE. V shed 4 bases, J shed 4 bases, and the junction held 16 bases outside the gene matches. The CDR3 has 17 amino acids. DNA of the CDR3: TGTGCCAGCAGCCCCAGGGCGGCAGGGGGAATTCCAGAGACCCAGTACTTC. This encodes CASSPRAAGGIPETQYF.

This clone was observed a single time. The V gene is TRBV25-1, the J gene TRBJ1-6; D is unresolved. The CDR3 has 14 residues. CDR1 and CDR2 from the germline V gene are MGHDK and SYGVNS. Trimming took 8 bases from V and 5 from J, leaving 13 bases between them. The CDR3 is CASGWIDNNSPLHF. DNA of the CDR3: TGTGCCAGCGGATGGATCGACAATAATTCACCCCTCCACTTT.

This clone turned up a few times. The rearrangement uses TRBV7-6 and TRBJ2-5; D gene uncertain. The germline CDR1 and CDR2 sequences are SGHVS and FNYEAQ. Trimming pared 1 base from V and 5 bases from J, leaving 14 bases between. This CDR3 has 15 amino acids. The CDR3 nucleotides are TGTGCCAGCAGCTTAGATTTGGGTAGCTTGGAGACCCAGTACTTC. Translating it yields CASSLDLGSLETQYF.

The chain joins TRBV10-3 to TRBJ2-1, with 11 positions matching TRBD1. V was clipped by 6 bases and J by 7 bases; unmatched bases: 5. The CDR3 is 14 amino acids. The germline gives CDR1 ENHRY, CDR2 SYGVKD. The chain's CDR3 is CAIRDRGRGNEQFF. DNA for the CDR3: TGTGCCATCAGGGACAGGGGGCGCGGGAATGAGCAGTTCTTC.